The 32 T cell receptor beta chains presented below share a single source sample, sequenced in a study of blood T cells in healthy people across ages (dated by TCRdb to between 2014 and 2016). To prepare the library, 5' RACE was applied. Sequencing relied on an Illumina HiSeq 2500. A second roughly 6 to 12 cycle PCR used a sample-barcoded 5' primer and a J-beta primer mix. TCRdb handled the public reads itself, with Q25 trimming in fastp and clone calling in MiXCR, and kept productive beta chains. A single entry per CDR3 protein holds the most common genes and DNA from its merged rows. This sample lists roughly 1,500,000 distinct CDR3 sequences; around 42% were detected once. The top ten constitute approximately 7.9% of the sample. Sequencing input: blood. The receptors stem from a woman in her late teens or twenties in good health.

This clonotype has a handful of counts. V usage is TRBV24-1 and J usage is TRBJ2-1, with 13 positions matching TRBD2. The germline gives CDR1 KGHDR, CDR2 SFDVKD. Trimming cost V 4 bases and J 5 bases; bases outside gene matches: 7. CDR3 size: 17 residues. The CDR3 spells CATSDRGLAGADNEQFF. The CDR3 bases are TGTGCCACCAGTGACCGAGGACTAGCGGGAGCCGACAATGAGCAGTTCTTC.

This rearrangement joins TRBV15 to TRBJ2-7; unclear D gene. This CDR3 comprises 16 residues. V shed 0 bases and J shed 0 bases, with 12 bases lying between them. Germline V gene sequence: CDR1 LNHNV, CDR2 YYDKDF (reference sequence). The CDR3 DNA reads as TGTGCCACCAGCAGAGAATCAGGCGCTGGCTCCTACGAGCAGTACTTC. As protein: CATSRESGAGSYEQYF. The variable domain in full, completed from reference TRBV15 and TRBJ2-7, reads DAMVIQNPRYQVTQFGKPVTLSCSQTLNHNVMYWYQQKSSQAPKLLFHYYDKDFNNEADTPDNFQSRRPNTSFCFLDIRSPGLGDTAMYLCATSRESGAGSYEQYFGPGTRLTVT.

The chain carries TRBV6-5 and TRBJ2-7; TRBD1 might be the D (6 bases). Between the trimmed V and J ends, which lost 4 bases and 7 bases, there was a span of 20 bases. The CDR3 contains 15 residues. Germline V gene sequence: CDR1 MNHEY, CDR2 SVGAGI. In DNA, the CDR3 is TGTGCCAGCAGTTTCGACAGGTACTTTACGAAGGAGCAGTACTTC. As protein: CASSFDRYFTKEQYF.

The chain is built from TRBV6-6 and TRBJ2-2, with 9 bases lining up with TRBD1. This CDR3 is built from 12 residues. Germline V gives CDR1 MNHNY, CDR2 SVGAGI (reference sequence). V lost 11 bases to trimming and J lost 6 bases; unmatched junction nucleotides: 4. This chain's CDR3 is CAGTGLAGELFF. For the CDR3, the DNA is TGTGCCGGGACAGGGCTAGCCGGGGAGCTGTTTTTT.

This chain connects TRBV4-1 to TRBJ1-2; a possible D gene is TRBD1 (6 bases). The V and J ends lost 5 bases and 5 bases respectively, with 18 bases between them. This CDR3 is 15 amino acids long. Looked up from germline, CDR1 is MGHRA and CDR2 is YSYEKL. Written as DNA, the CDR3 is TGCGCCAGCAGCTCCCCTACCGGACAGAGATATGGCTACACCTTC. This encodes CASSSPTGQRYGYTF.

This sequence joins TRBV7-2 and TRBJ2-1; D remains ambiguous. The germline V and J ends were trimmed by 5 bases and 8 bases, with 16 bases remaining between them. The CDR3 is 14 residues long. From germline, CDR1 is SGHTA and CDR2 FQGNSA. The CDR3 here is CASSPCLSGDEQFF. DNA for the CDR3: TGTGCCAGCAGCCCATGCTTGTCGGGCGATGAGCAGTTCTTC. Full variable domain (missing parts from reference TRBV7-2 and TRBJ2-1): GAGVSQSPSNKVTEKGKDVELRCDPISGHTALYWYRQSLGQGLEFLIYFQGNSAPDKSGLPSDRFSAERTGGSVSTLTIQRTQQEDSAVYLCASSPCLSGDEQFFGPGTRLTVL.

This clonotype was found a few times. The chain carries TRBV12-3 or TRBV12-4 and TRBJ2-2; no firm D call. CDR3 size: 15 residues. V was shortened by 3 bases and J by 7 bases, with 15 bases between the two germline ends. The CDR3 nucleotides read TGTGCCAGCAGTTTGTCCCGAAGTTATGTCGGGGAGCTGTTTTTT. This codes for CASSLSRSYVGELFF.

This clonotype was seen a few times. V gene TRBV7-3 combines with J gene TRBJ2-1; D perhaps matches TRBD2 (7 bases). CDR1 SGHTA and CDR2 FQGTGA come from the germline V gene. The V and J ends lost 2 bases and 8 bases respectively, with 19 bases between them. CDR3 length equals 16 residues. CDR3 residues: CASSLLGGGARDEQFF. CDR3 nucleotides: TGTGCCAGCAGCTTACTTGGGGGGGGGGCGAGGGATGAGCAGTTCTTC.

The chain's CDR3 is CASSREGSALLYEQYF. The CDR3 DNA follows: TGTGCCAGCAGTCGTGAGGGGTCCGCATTGCTCTACGAGCAGTACTTC. This chain joins TRBV6-6 and TRBJ2-5; D assignment may be TRBD1 or TRBD2 (5 bases each). The end of the DNA fits TRBJ2-7 better, so the J call may be wrong. The germline gives CDR1 MNHNY, CDR2 SVGAGI (reference sequence). CDR3 length equals 16 residues.

The CDR3, as DNA: TGTGCCAGCAGCTTTGGGGTAGGGGGTCATGGCTACACCTTC. Translated: CASSFGVGGHGYTF. This chain connects TRBV7-8 to TRBJ1-2, with a tentative D call TRBD1 (6 bases). This CDR3 spans 14 amino acids. CDR1 and CDR2 (germline): SGHVS, FQNEAQ. Trimming removed 3 bases from V and 6 bases from J, with 14 bases in between. The full variable domain, rest sourced from reference TRBV7-8 and TRBJ1-2, is GAGVSQSPRYKVAKRGQDVALRCDPISGHVSLFWYQQALGQGPEFLTYFQNEAQLDKSGLPSDRFFAERPEGSVSTLKIQRTQQEDSAVYLCASSFGVGGHGYTFGSGTRLTVV.

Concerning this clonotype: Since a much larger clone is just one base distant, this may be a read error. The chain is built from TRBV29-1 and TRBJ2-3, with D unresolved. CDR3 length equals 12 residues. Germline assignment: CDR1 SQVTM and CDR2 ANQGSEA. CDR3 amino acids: CGITEYTDTQYF. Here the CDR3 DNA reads TGCGGAATCACTGAATACACAGATACGCAGTATTTT.

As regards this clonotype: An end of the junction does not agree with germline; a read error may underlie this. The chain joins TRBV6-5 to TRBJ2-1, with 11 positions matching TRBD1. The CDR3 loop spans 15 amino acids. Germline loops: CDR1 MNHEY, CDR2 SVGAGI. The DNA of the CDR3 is TGTGCCAGCAGTTACCGGGACAGGGGGAGTGATGAGCGGTTCTTC. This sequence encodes CASSYRDRGSDERFF.

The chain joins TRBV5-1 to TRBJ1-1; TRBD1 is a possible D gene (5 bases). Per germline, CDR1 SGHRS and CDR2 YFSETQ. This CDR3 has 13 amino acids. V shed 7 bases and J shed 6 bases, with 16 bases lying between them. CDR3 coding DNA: TGCGCCAGCCAAGTAGACAGCAGAGCTGAAGCTTTCTTT. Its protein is CASQVDSRAEAFF.

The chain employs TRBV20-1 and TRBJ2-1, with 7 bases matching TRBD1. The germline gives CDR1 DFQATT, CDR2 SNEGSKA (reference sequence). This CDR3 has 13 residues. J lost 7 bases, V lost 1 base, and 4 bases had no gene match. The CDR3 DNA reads TGCAGTGCTAGAGGCCAGGGGGAGAATGAGCAGTTCTTC. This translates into CSARGQGENEQFF.

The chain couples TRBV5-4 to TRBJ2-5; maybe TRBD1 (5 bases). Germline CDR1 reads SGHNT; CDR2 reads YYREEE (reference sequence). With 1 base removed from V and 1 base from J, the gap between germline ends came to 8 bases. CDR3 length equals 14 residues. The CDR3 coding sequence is TGTGCCAGCAGCTTGCCAGGGTTCCAAGAGACCCAGTACTTC. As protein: CASSLPGFQETQYF.

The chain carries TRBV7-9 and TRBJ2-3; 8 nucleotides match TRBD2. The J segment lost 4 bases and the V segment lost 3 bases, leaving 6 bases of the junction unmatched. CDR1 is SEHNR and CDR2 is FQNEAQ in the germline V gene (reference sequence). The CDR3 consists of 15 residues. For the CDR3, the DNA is TGTGCCAGCAGCTTCTCCCGGGGGGGCCCAGATACGCAGTATTTT. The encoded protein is CASSFSRGGPDTQYF.

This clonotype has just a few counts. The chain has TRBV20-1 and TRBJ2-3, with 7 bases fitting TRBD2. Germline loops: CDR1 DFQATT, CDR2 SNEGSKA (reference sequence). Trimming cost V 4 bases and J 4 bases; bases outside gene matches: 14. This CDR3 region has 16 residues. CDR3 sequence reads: CSAISVRGVFSDTQYF. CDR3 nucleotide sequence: TGCAGTGCTATCTCAGTACGGGGGGTTTTTTCAGATACGCAGTATTTT.

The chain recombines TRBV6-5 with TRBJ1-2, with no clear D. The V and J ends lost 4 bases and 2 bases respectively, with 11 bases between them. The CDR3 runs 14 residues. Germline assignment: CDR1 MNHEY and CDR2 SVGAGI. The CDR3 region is CASSCSPTNYGYTF. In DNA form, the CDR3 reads TGTGCCAGCAGTTGCTCCCCTACGAACTATGGCTACACCTTC.

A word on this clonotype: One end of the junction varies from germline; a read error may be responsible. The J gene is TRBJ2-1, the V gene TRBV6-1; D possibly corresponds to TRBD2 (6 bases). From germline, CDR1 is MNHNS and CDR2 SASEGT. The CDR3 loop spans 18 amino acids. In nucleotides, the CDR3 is TGTGCCGGCAGTGAAATCCTGCAGGGAGGTTTCGGGACCAATCAGCAGTTCTTC. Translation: CAGSEILQGGFGTNQQFF.

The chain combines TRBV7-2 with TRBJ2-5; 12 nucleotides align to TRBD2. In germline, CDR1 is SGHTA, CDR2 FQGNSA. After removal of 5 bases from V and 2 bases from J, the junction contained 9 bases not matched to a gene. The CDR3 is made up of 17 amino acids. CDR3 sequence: CASSLRLAGDGQETQYF. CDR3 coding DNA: TGTGCCAGCAGCCTCCGACTAGCGGGAGATGGGCAAGAGACCCAGTACTTC.

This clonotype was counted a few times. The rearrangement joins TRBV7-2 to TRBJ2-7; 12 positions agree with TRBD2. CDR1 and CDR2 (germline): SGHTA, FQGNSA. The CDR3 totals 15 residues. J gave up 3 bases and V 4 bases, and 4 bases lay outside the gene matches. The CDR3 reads CASSSGLAGLYEQYF. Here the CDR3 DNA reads TGTGCCAGCAGCTCGGGACTAGCGGGCCTCTACGAGCAGTACTTC.

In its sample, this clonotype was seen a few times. DNA of the CDR3: TGTGCCAGCAGGGCTAGCGGGACCTACGAGCAGTACTTC. Translating gives CASRASGTYEQYF. V is TRBV28 and J is TRBJ2-7; 9 bases fit TRBD2. CDR3 length equals 13 residues. V shed 6 bases and J 2 bases; nucleotides not matched to a gene: 2. Germline V gene data show CDR1 as MDHEN and CDR2 as SYDVKM.

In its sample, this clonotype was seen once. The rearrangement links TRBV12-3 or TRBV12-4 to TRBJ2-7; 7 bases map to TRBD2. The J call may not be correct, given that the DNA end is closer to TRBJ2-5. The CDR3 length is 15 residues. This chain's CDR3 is CASSLFAGVAETQYF. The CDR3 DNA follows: TGTGCCAGCAGTTTATTCGCGGGAGTAGCGGAGACCCAGTACTTC.

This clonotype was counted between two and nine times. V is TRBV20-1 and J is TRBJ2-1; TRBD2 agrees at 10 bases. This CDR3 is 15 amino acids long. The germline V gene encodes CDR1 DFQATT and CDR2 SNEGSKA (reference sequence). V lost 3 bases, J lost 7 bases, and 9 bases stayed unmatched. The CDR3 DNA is TGCAGTGCTAGGGGTCCGGGACTAGCGCCGAATGAGCAGTTCTTC. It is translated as CSARGPGLAPNEQFF.

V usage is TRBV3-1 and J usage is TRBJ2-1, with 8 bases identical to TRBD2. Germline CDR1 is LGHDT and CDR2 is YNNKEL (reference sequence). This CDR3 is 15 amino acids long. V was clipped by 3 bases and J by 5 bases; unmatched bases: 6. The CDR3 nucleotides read TGTGCCAGCAGCCACAGCGGGAGAAGCCACAATGAGCAGTTCTTC. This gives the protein CASSHSGRSHNEQFF.

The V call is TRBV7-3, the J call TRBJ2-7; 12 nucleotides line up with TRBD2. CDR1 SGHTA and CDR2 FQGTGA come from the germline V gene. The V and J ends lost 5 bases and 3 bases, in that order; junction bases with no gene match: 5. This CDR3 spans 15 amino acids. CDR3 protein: CASSPSGGGIYEQYF. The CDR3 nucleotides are TGTGCCAGCAGCCCTAGCGGGGGGGGGATCTACGAGCAGTACTTC.

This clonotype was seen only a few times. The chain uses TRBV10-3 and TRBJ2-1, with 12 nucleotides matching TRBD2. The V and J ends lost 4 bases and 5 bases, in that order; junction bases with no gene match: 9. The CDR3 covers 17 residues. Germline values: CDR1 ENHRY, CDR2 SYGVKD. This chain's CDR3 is CAISATLAGGLDNEQFF. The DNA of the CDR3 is TGTGCCATCAGTGCAACCCTAGCGGGAGGGCTGGACAATGAGCAGTTCTTC.

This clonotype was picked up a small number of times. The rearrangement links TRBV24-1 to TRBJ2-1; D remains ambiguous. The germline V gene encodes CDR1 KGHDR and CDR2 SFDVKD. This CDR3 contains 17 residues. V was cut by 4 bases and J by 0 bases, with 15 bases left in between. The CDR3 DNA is TGTGCCACCAGTGACCCCGGACGGGTGAGCTCCTACAATGAGCAGTTCTTC. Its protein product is CATSDPGRVSSYNEQFF.

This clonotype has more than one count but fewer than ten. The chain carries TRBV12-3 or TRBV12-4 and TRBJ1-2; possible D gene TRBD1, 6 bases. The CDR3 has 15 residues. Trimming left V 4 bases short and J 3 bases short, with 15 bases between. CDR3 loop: CASSSPGVLDYGYTF. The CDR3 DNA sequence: TGTGCCAGCAGTTCCCCAGGGGTATTAGACTATGGCTACACCTTC.

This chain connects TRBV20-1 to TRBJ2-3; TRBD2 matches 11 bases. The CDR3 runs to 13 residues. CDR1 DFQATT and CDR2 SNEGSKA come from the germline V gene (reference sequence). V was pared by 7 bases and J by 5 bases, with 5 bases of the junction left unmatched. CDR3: CSELAGGLDTQYF. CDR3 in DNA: TGCAGTGAATTAGCGGGAGGGCTAGATACGCAGTATTTT.

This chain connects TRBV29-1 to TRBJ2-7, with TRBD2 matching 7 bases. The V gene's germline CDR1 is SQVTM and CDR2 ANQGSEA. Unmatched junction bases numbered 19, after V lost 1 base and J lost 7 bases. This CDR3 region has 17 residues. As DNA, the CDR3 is TGCAGCGTTGAAGCCCCAACTGCTGGGAGGGCCAACAATGAGCAGTACTTC. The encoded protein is CSVEAPTAGRANNEQYF.

The CDR3 reads CASSFGASGTYEQYF. The DNA of the CDR3 is TGTGCCAGCAGTTTTGGGGCTAGCGGCACCTACGAGCAGTACTTC. V usage is TRBV12-3 or TRBV12-4 and J usage is TRBJ2-7, with 7 bases that match TRBD2. The junction had 7 bases not matched to a gene; V was cut back by 3 bases and J by 2 bases. This CDR3 comprises 15 residues.